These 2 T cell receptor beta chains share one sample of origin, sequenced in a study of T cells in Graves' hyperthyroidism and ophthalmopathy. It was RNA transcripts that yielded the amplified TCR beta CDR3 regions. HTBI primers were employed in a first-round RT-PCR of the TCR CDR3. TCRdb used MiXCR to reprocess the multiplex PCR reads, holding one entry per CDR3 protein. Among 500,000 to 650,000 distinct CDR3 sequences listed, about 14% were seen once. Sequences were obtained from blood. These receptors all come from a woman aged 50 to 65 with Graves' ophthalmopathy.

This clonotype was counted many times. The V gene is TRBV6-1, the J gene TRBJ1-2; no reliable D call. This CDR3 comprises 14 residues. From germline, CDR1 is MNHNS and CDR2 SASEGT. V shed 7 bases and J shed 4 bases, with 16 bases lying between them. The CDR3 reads CASTLEEGSYGYTF. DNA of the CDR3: TGTGCCAGCACCCTAGAGGAGGGATCCTATGGCTACACCTTC.

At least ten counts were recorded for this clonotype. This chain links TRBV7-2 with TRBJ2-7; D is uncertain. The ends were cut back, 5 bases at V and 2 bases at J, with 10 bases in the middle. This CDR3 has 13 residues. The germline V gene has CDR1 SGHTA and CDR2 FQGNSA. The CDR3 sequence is CASSTPMTYEQYF. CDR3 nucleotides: TGTGCCAGCAGCACCCCGATGACCTACGAGCAGTACTTC. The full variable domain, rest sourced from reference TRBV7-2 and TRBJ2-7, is GAGVSQSPSNKVTEKGKDVELRCDPISGHTALYWYRQSLGQGLEFLIYFQGNSAPDKSGLPSDRFSAERTGGSVSTLTIQRTQQEDSAVYLCASSTPMTYEQYFGPGTRLTVT.